This T cell receptor (beta chain) was recorded in a study of Tregs in tolerant kidney transplant recipients. There are 15 residues in the CDR3. Trimming took off 4 bases at V and 7 bases at J, with 18 bases between the two ends. The germline V gene encodes CDR1 SGHRS and CDR2 YFSETQ. Using immunoSEQ multiplex PCR, the repertoire was profiled, and TCRdb retains in-frame clones only, with some absent. This table holds some 250,000 clones, 65% to 85% found once. The chain carries TRBV5-1 and TRBJ1-5, with D possibly TRBD1 on 6 matching bases. This receptor was taken from a human donor in good health. The sequenced sample was CD4+ T cells from blood. As DNA, the CDR3 is TGCGCCAGCAGCGAAAATCCGGGACAAAAACAGCCCCAGCATTTT. Residues: CASSENPGQKQPQHF.